This T cell receptor beta chain was found in a study of blood T cell repertoires in COVID-19 (dated by TCRdb to 2019 to 2021). About the investigation overall: The collaborator samples originated in the United States, Italy and Spain and spanned the acute and convalescent phases of COVID-19. Samples were obtained from the ongoing ImmuneRACE study (first 160 participants) and from 1,254 subjects provided by 6 global collaborators. The prospective study material was composed of cDNA or gDNA derived from T cells, B-cell-depleted T cells, or PBMCs. A freely available public database, intended as a resource for researchers studying the immune response to SARS-CoV-2, is where the repertoires were released. A de-identified subject ID, COVID-19 status, age in years and sex were almost always included in the sample metadata. Deeply sampled blood TCRbeta repertoires from subjects exposed to, actively infected with, or recovered from COVID-19 were included in the dataset. Where HLA class I and class II types were available, the types were taken from metadata supplied by the sample provider, not from assay-based typing. General findings and caveats noted by the study authors: How much clinical and demographic metadata was included differed by source and by participant, and the metadata was provided uncurated.

TCRbeta CDR3 regions were amplified from genomic DNA by means of the immunoSEQ Assay, a bias-controlled multiplex PCR. In the original analysis: Within the assay, amplification of reference gene primers was used to estimate how many nucleated cells each sample contained. To quantify the absolute abundance of each unique TCRbeta CDR3 rearrangement, sequence reads were collapsed and filtered. Productive Simpson clonality was computed per sample as the square root of Simpson's diversity index over productive rearrangements. The immuneACCESS repertoire file appears here via TCRdb, limited to in-frame rearrangements. These files lack a portion of the clones; in checked studies, under half of the deficit traces to unresolved V genes, and the cause of the others is not known. V and J calls and clone size are as listed in that table; D and trimming were resolved from the DNA. The sample table lists approximately 190,000 clones, approximately 90% of them with a count of one. In total, the top ten clones hold 6% of the sample.

Regarding this clone: Its antigen remains unidentified. One base away there is no much larger clone; base qualities are not given.

The collaborating institutions used their own protocols to collect whole blood in K2EDTA tubes. For TCRbeta analysis, collaborator samples were shipped as frozen whole blood, as isolated PBMCs, or as DNA extracted from either sample type. The sample was peripheral blood. The source of this sequence is a man aged 35-49 years with active or convalescent COVID-19.

The sequence in DNA is TGTGCCAGCAGCCGGGACAGGGGGCTGGGAGAGACCCAGTACTTC. This encodes CASSRDRGLGETQYF. In this chain, TRBV4-2 is recombined with TRBJ2-5, and TRBD1 matches 12 of the central bases. Looking up the germline V gene yields CDR1 LGHNA and CDR2 YNFKEQ. From the cysteine up to the phenylalanine, the CDR3 has a length of 15 residues. The only DNA kept is the CDR3, 45 bases in frame from the first base. Trimming takes 4 bases off V and 4 bases off J; junction bases not matched to a gene: 4.